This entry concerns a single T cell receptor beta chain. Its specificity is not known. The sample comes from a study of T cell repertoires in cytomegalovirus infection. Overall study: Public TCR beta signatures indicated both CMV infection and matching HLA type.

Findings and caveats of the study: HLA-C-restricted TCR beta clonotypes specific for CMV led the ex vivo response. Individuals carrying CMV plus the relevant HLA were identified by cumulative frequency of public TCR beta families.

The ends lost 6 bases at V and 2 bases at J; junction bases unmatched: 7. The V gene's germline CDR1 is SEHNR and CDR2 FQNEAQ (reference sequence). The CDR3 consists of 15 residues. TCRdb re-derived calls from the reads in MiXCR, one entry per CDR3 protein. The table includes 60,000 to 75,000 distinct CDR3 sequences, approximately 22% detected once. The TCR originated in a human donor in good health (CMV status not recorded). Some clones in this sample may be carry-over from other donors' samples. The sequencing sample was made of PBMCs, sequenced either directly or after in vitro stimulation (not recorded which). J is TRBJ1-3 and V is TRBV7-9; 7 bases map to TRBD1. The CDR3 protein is CASRHDREAGNTIYF. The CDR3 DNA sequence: TGTGCCAGCAGGCACGACAGGGAAGCTGGAAACACCATATATTTT.